This TCR beta chain was documented in a study of radiation and T cells in renal cell carcinoma. Findings of the study overall: In blood, top tumor clones expanded by 2 weeks, shrinking by 4.

Looked up from germline, CDR1 is MNHNY and CDR2 is SVGAGI (reference sequence). This CDR3 is built from 13 residues. The V gene lost 2 bases and the J gene lost 5 bases, with 9 bases spanning the gap. Worth noting for this clone: Its cognate antigen is unknown.

Clones were sequenced by immunoSEQ multiplex PCR, and TCRdb holds only the in-frame ones, with some missing. The sample consists of around 140,000 clones, 65% to 90% of them appearing once. Stated time point: blood 4 weeks post-SBRT, at nephrectomy. The treatment here: 15 Gy SBRT to primary tumor, nephrectomy 4 weeks later. Nephrectomy followed 15 Gy stereotactic body radiation by 4 weeks. The patient's renal cell carcinoma had clear cell pathology. The sequenced sample was blood, obtained from a patient whose treatment included radiotherapy and nephrectomy. The clonotype originates from a woman in her 50s with renal cell carcinoma. This chain connects TRBV6-6 to TRBJ2-5; D might be TRBD1 (6 bases). The CDR3 bases are TGTGCCAGCAGTTACGGGGGACACGAGACCCAGTACTTC. This codes for CASSYGGHETQYF.